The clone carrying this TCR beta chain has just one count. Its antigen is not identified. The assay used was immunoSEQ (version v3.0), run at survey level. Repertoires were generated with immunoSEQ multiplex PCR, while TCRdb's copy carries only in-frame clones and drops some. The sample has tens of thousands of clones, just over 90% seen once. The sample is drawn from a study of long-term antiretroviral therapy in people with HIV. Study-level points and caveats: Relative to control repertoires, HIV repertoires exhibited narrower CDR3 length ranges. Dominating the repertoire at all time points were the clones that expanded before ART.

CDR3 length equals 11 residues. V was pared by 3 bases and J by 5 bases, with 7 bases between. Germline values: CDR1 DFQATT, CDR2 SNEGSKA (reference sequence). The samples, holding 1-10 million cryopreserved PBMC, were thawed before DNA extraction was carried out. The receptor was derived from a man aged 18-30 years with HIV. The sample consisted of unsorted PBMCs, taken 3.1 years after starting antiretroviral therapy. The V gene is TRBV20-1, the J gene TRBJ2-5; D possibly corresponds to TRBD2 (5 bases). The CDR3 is CSARGVETQYF. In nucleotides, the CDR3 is TGCAGTGCTAGGGGAGTGGAGACCCAGTACTTC.